This T cell receptor (beta chain) appears in the sequencing data of a study of cytomegalovirus exposure and HLA in healthy donors. Study-wide points: V segments that were indistinguishable, TRBV6-2 and TRBV6-3 among them, were omitted from analysis. Reports credit the classifier with highly specific, highly sensitive diagnosis of cytomegalovirus status.

Note on this clone: The target antigen is unknown.

The CDR3 contains 16 residues. Per germline, CDR1 MNHEY and CDR2 SMNVEV (reference sequence). With 5 bases clipped from V and 5 bases from J, the junction kept 11 bases outside the gene matches. This PCR relied on a set of 60 Vbeta primers and 13 Jbeta primers. Method: immunoSEQ multiplex PCR; TCRdb's copy keeps in-frame clones and lacks some. The sample has under 100,000 clones, roughly a tenth seen once. Sequences were obtained from PBMCs. This chain links TRBV27 with TRBJ2-1; the match to TRBD2 covers 8 bases. This sequence originates from a man in his 60s in good health and CMV-seropositive. The CDR3 reads CASSPSGGARNNEQFF. The CDR3 bases are TGTGCCAGCAGTCCCTCGGGAGGGGCGCGGAACAATGAGCAGTTCTTC.